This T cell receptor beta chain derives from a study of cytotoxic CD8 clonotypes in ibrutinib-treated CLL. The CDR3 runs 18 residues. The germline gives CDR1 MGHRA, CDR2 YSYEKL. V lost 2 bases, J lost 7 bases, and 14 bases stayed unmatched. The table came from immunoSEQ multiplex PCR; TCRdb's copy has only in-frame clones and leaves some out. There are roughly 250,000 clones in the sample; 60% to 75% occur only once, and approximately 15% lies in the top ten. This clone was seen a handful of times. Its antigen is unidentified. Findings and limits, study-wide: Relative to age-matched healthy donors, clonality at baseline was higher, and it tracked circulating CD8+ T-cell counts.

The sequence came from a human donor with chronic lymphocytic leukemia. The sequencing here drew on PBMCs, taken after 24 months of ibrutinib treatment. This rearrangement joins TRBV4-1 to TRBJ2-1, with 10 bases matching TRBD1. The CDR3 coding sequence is TGCGCCAGCAGCCAATCTTCCTCTAGGGACAGGGGATTAAATGAGCAGTTCTTC. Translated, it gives CASSQSSSRDRGLNEQFF.